The subject of this entry is one TCR beta chain. Its antigen remains unidentified. Trimming removed 1 base at V and 1 base at J, with 4 bases between. This CDR3 is 14 amino acids long. Germline CDR1 reads SGHTA; CDR2 reads FQGNSA. Clones were read by immunoSEQ multiplex PCR, and TCRdb kept only the in-frame ones, dropping some. Here the sample spans tens of thousands of clones, around nine tenths being singletons. These data belong to a study of OX40 agonist ivuxolimab in advanced cancers. Overall study context: Subjects had a mean age of roughly 60 years, with a range of roughly 23 to 79; around 80% were male. The study, taken as a whole, reports: Low normalized T-cell clonal expansion also characterized some of the nonresponders.

The chain recombines TRBV7-2 with TRBJ2-2; D not certain. Sequencing was performed on CD4+ or CD8+ T cells sorted from blood, taken in a trial of the OX40 agonist ivuxolimab. This clonotype was sampled from an adult with an advanced solid tumor such as melanoma, head and neck, liver or kidney cancer. CDR3 protein: CASSLDGNTGELFF. CDR3 DNA sequence: TGTGCCAGCAGCTTAGACGGGAACACCGGGGAGCTGTTTTTT.